This TCR beta chain is from a study of T cell changes during pregnancy in multiple sclerosis. Profiled with immunoSEQ multiplex PCR; TCRdb holds only in-frame clones, not every one. This sample has more than 95,000 clones, with 85% to 95% found just once. From germline, CDR1 is MDHEN and CDR2 SYDVKM. The CDR3 is 12 residues long. V gave up 8 bases and J gave up 7 bases, with 11 bases separating them. The sequences come from peripheral blood, collected after pregnancy. V and J are TRBV28 and TRBJ2-2; tentative D call: TRBD2 (5 bases). The receptor comes from a female donor with multiple sclerosis, enrolled in a pregnancy study. CDR3 amino acids: CASEGPDGELFF. Here the CDR3 DNA reads TGTGCCAGCGAGGGCCCGGACGGGGAGCTGTTTTTT.